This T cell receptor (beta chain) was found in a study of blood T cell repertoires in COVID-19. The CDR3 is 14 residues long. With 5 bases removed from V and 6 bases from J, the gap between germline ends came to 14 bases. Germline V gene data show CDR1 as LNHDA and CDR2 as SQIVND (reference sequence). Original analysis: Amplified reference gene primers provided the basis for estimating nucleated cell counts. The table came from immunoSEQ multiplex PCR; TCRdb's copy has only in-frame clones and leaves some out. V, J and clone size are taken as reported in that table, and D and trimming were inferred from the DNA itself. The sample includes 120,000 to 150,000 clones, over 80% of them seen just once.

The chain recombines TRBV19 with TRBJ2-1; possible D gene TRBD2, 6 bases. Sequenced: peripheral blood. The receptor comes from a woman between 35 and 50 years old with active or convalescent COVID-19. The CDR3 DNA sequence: TGTGCCAGTAGTCCCAGCGGGCTGGGCAATGAGCAGTTCTTC. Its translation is CASSPSGLGNEQFF.